Following are 29 T cell receptor beta chains from one sample sequenced in a study of CD8+ T cells in alopecia areata. cDNA reverse transcribed from extracted RNA served as the sequencing template. TCRdb's table, derived via immunoSEQ multiplex PCR, lists solely in-frame clones and lacks some. The table has approximately 210,000 clones, 64% seen once; the top ten hold about 1.3%. Treatment denoted: oral pan-JAK inhibitor, 5-10 mg twice daily. Sequenced material: CD4+ T cells sorted from blood, taken around week 50, from a patient treated with tofacitinib. The receptor source for this set is a human donor with alopecia areata.

The CDR3 nucleotides read TGCAGCGTTGAAGGACTAGCGGGGCCCTACGAGCAGTACTTC. It specifies CSVEGLAGPYEQYF. V gene TRBV29-1 combines with J gene TRBJ2-7; 11 bases are shared with TRBD2. This CDR3 spans 14 amino acids. Germline V gene lookup returns CDR1 SQVTM and CDR2 ANQGSEA. V dropped 1 base and J dropped 2; count of bases not matched to a gene: 1.

V and J are TRBV15 and TRBJ2-7, with TRBD1 matching over 7 bases. Germline V CDR1 and CDR2: LNHNV, YYDKDF (reference sequence). With 1 base clipped from V and 4 bases from J, the junction kept 4 bases outside the gene matches. The length of the CDR3 is 14 residues. CDR3 DNA: TGTGCCACCAGCAGAGGGGACAGTAGTTACGAGCAGTACTTC. As protein: CATSRGDSSYEQYF.

This clone turned up a few times. V gene TRBV15 combines with J gene TRBJ1-5; D not resolved. Trimming removed 3 bases from V and 1 base from J, with 10 bases in between. The CDR3 has 15 amino acids. CDR1 is LNHNV, CDR2 YYDKDF, per germline (reference sequence). DNA of the CDR3: TGTGCCACCAGCAGCCGATTGGGGAGCAATCAGCCCCAGCATTTT. Its protein product is CATSSRLGSNQPQHF.

The chain carries TRBV30 and TRBJ1-1; TRBD1 matches at 7 bases. CDR3 length: 13 amino acids. Germline CDR1 GTSNPN, CDR2 SVGIG (reference sequence). J lost 4 bases, V lost 5 bases, and 7 bases had no gene match. The CDR3 DNA reads as TGTGCCTGGTCGTACAGGGGTAGCACTGAAGCTTTCTTT. Protein sequence: CAWSYRGSTEAFF.

V is TRBV6-5 and J is TRBJ2-4, with 9 bases matching TRBD1. V was clipped by 1 base and J by 8 bases; unmatched bases: 9. This CDR3 region has 16 residues. The germline V gene encodes CDR1 MNHEY and CDR2 SVGAGI. CDR3 DNA sequence: TGTGCCAGCAGTTACTGGGGACAGGGCTGGGAGGACATTCAGTACTTC. Its protein product is CASSYWGQGWEDIQYF.

The V call is TRBV29-1, the J call TRBJ2-7; TRBD2 might be the D (6 bases). Germline assignment: CDR1 SQVTM and CDR2 ANQGSEA. This CDR3 has 11 amino acids. V dropped 3 bases and J dropped 6 bases, with 9 bases sitting between them. The CDR3 protein is CSVDRGTEQYF. The CDR3 DNA is TGCAGCGTTGATCGGGGGACCGAGCAGTACTTC.

As to this clone: The sample holds other DNA sequences that translate to the same CDR3. The chain is built from TRBV7-2 and TRBJ1-5; D gene unclear. Trimming left V 2 bases short and J 2 bases short, with 7 bases between. The CDR3 loop spans 14 amino acids. CDR1 is SGHTA and CDR2 is FQGNSA in the germline V gene. CDR3 DNA: TGTGCCAGCAGCTTATCTGGAGGCAATCAGCCCCAGCATTTT. Amino acids: CASSLSGGNQPQHF.

Only one count was recorded for this clone. This chain connects TRBV4-3 to TRBJ1-2; D not resolved. Germline lookup yields CDR1 LGHNA and CDR2 YSLEER. The CDR3 is 13 amino acids. V gave up 1 base and J gave up 6 bases, with 9 bases separating them. The chain's CDR3 is CASSQGSGDGYTF. In DNA form, the CDR3 reads TGCGCCAGCAGCCAAGGATCCGGGGATGGCTACACCTTC.

The chain recombines TRBV29-1 with TRBJ1-2; TRBD1 aligns across 7 bases. This CDR3 region has 13 residues. Germline CDR1 is SQVTM and CDR2 is ANQGSEA. V was pared by 6 bases and J by 8 bases, with 12 bases of the junction left unmatched. The CDR3, as DNA: TGCAGCGTAGACATTCAGGGGGAGGAAGGCTACACCTTC. This sequence encodes CSVDIQGEEGYTF.

The rearrangement uses TRBV27 and TRBJ1-2, with D possibly being TRBD1 (6 bases). The germline V gene has CDR1 MNHEY and CDR2 SMNVEV (reference sequence). Trimming shortened V by 5 bases and J by 5 bases, and 9 bases separated the two germline ends. CDR3 length equals 12 residues. The CDR3 spells CASSPQGYGYTF. The CDR3 DNA follows: TGTGCCAGCAGTCCCCAGGGGTATGGCTACACCTTC.

The rearrangement links TRBV30 to TRBJ1-1; D ambiguous. V shed 5 bases and J shed 4 bases, with 17 bases lying between them. Germline loops: CDR1 GTSNPN, CDR2 SVGIG (reference sequence). The CDR3 is made up of 14 amino acids. CDR3 in DNA: TGTGCCTGGTCTGGTCCCACTAAGAGCACTGAAGCTTTCTTT. It translates to CAWSGPTKSTEAFF.

This chain links TRBV27 with TRBJ2-5; tentative D call: TRBD1 (6 bases). The CDR3 has 14 residues. V was trimmed by 6 bases and J by 2 bases, leaving 13 bases between them. In germline, CDR1 is MNHEY, CDR2 SMNVEV (reference sequence). Written as DNA, the CDR3 is TGTGCCAGCAGGCCGACAGGACGACAAGAGACCCAGTACTTC. Protein: CASRPTGRQETQYF.

CDR3 DNA: TGTGCCAGCAGCCCAAGTGTGGGGGTTGGGCAGTACTTC. Protein: CASSPSVGVGQYF. The chain employs TRBV7-2 and TRBJ2-7; D is possibly TRBD1 or TRBD2 (5 bases each). The CDR3 has 13 residues. Germline CDR1 and CDR2: SGHTA and FQGNSA. Trimming removed 5 bases from V and 9 bases from J, with 17 bases in between.

The chain combines TRBV11-1 with TRBJ1-5; D unclear. CDR3 length equals 13 residues. Trimming shortened V by 4 bases and J by 4 bases, and 8 bases separated the two germline ends. The germline gives CDR1 SGHAT, CDR2 FQDESV (reference sequence). The CDR3 nucleotides read TGTGCCAGCAGCTCCCACCGTAATCAGCCCCAGCATTTT. Translation gives CASSSHRNQPQHF.

This clone was counted only a few times. The CDR3 sequence is CASSLEGVPVGGYTF. DNA of the CDR3: TGTGCCAGCAGCCTGGAGGGGGTACCCGTCGGGGGCTACACCTTC. The V gene is TRBV5-6, the J gene TRBJ1-2; TRBD1 might be the D (6 bases). CDR1 and CDR2 (germline): SGHDT, YYEEEE. The CDR3 runs 15 residues. V lost 4 bases and J lost 8, with 21 bases in between.

V gene TRBV6-1 combines with J gene TRBJ1-1; possible D gene TRBD1, 5 bases. CDR1 and CDR2 from the germline V gene are MNHNS and SASEGT. CDR3 size: 12 residues. Trimming took off 4 bases at V and 4 bases at J, with 7 bases between the two ends. CDR3 coding DNA: TGTGCCAGCAGTGCTGGGACCACTGAAGCTTTCTTT. Amino acid sequence: CASSAGTTEAFF.

The chain combines TRBV5-1 with TRBJ2-7, with TRBD1 matching over 7 bases. Germline CDR1 is SGHRS and CDR2 is YFSETQ. Trimming cost V 3 bases and J 1 base; bases outside gene matches: 4. The CDR3 has 14 residues. The CDR3 region has the DNA TGCGCCAGCAGCTCGGGACAGAATTCCTACGAGCAGTACTTC. Protein sequence: CASSSGQNSYEQYF.

The chain links TRBV9 to TRBJ1-1; perhaps TRBD1 as D (5 bases). The length of the CDR3 is 15 residues. V gave up 5 bases and J gave up 7 bases, with 21 bases separating them. Germline CDR1 SGDLS, CDR2 YYNGEE. CDR3 coding DNA: TGTGCCAGCAGTGCCTCCGACAGCCGTGGAATTGAAGCTTTCTTT. This codes for CASSASDSRGIEAFF.

The V call is TRBV29-1, the J call TRBJ2-3; D gene ambiguous. Germline loops: CDR1 SQVTM, CDR2 ANQGSEA. Between the trimmed V and J ends, which lost 7 bases and 4 bases, there was a span of 15 bases. The CDR3 loop spans 13 amino acids. CDR3 sequence: CSAHSEVADTQYF. CDR3 coding DNA: TGCAGCGCCCATTCGGAAGTCGCAGATACGCAGTATTTT.

The rearrangement uses TRBV29-1 and TRBJ1-1, with D unclear. The V end lost 3 bases, the J end lost 1 base, and 9 bases lay between the germline ends. The CDR3 is 13 amino acids. Per germline, CDR1 SQVTM and CDR2 ANQGSEA. CDR3: CSVDLAGNTEAFF. Written as DNA, the CDR3 is TGCAGCGTTGATTTGGCGGGGAACACTGAAGCTTTCTTT. The whole variable domain, remainder taken from reference TRBV29-1 and TRBJ1-1, is SAVISQKPSRDICQRGTSLTIQCQVDSQVTMMFWYRQQPGQSLTLIATANQGSEATYESGFVIDKFPISRPNLTFSTLTVSNMSPEDSSIYLCSVDLAGNTEAFFGQGTRLTVV.

This clone occurred once. V is TRBV5-1 and J is TRBJ2-3; 8 nucleotides match TRBD1. The CDR3 has 16 residues. Germline V gene data show CDR1 as SGHRS and CDR2 as YFSETQ. The J segment lost 4 bases and the V segment lost 4 bases, leaving 11 bases of the junction unmatched. This chain's CDR3 is CASSPRNGQGADTQYF. CDR3 sequence (DNA): TGCGCCAGCAGCCCCCGGAACGGACAGGGTGCAGATACGCAGTATTTT. Combining the CDR3 with reference TRBV5-1 and TRBJ2-3 gives the whole variable domain KAGVTQTPRYLIKTRGQQVTLSCSPISGHRSVSWYQQTPGQGLQFLFEYFSETQRNKGNFPGRFSGRQFSNSRSEMNVSTLELGDSALYLCASSPRNGQGADTQYFGPGTRLTVL.

The chain uses TRBV10-3 and TRBJ1-2; no firm D call. Germline CDR1 ENHRY, CDR2 SYGVKD. This CDR3 is 12 amino acids long. Trimming removed 0 bases from V and 7 bases from J, with 6 bases in between. The CDR3 sequence: CAISESGSGYTF. CDR3 DNA: TGTGCCATCAGTGAGTCTGGGAGTGGCTACACCTTC.

This clone came up a few times. The chain uses TRBV29-1 and TRBJ2-7; maybe TRBD2 (6 bases). Between the trimmed V and J ends, which lost 4 bases and 3 bases, there was a span of 16 bases. The germline V gene has CDR1 SQVTM and CDR2 ANQGSEA. The CDR3 consists of 14 residues. The CDR3 sequence: CSVGERGSIYEQYF. CDR3 DNA sequence: TGCAGCGTTGGCGAACGGGGGTCTATCTACGAGCAGTACTTC.

The chain combines TRBV4-1 with TRBJ2-5; the D gene could be TRBD1 or TRBD2 (5 bases each). The germline V and J ends were trimmed by 4 bases and 3 bases, with 12 bases remaining between them. The CDR3 covers 14 residues. The germline V gene encodes CDR1 MGHRA and CDR2 YSYEKL. The CDR3 DNA follows: TGCGCCAGCAGCCCAATGAGGGGAGAAGAGACCCAGTACTTC. Encoded protein: CASSPMRGEETQYF.

A few counts support this clone. This chain connects TRBV19 to TRBJ1-5, with 11 bases matching TRBD1. Germline CDR1 is LNHDA and CDR2 is SQIVND (reference sequence). Unmatched junction bases numbered 3, after V lost 5 bases and J lost 6 bases. The CDR3 consists of 14 residues. The CDR3 here is CASSGQGAFQPQHF. Here the CDR3 DNA reads TGTGCCAGTAGTGGACAGGGGGCGTTTCAGCCCCAGCATTTT.

V usage is TRBV5-1 and J usage is TRBJ2-1, with D maybe TRBD2 (6 bases). Trimming took 4 bases from V and 3 from J, leaving 11 bases between them. Germline CDR1 and CDR2: SGHRS and YFSETQ. This CDR3 comprises 14 residues. The CDR3 here is CASSPGLDYNEQFF. The CDR3 nucleotides read TGCGCCAGCAGCCCGGGACTCGACTACAATGAGCAGTTCTTC.

The chain links TRBV30 to TRBJ2-1; 9 nucleotides agree with TRBD1. Germline CDR1 reads GTSNPN; CDR2 reads SVGIG (reference sequence). This CDR3 has 13 amino acids. Trimming at V came to 1 base and at J to 7 bases, leaving 2 bases not matched to a gene. CDR3 region: CAWSGDRANEQFF. The DNA of the CDR3 is TGTGCCTGGAGTGGGGACAGGGCAAATGAGCAGTTCTTC.

The gene calls are TRBV9 and TRBJ2-6; 7 bases are shared with TRBD1. The CDR3 contains 19 residues. Trimming cost V 4 bases and J 0 bases; bases outside gene matches: 13. In germline, CDR1 is SGDLS, CDR2 YYNGEE. CDR3 in DNA: TGTGCCAGCAGCAGAAATAACAGGGGTCGACACTCTGGGGCCAACGTCCTGACTTTC. It is translated as CASSRNNRGRHSGANVLTF.

This rearrangement joins TRBV27 to TRBJ2-1, with D perhaps TRBD2 (6 bases). Trimming removed 3 bases from V and 9 bases from J, with 9 bases in between. Germline CDR1 MNHEY, CDR2 SMNVEV (reference sequence). This CDR3 region has 12 residues. The CDR3 bases are TGTGCCAGCAGTTTCCCCGGGGGTGAGCAGTTCTTC. This gives the protein CASSFPGGEQFF.